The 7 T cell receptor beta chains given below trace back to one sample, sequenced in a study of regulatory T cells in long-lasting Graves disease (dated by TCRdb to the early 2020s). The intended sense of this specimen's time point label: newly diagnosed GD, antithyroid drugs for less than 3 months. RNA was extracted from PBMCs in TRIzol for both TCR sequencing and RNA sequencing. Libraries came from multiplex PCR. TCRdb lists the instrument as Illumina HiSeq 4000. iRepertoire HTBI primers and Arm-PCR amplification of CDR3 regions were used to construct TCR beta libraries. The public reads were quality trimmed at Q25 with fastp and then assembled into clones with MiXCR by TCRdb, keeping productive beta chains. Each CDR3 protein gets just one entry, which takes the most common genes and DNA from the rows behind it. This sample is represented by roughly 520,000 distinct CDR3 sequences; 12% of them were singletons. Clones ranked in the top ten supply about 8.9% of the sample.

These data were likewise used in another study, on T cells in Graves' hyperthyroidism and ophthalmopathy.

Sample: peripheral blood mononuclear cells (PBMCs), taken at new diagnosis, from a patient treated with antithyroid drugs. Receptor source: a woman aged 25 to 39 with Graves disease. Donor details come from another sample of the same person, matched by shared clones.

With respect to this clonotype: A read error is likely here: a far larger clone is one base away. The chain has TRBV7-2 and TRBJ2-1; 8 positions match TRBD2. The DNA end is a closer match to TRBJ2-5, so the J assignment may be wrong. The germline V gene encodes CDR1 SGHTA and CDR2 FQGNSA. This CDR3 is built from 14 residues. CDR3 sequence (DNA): TGTGCCACCGACGGCGCGGGAGGAAAAGAGACCCAGTACTTC. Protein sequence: CATDGAGGKETQYF.

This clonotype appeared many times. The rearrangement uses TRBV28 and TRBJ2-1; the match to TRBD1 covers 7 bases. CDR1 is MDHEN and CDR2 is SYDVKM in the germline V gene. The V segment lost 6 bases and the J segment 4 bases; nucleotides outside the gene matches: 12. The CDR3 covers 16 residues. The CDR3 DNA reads TGTGCCAGCAGACAGCTAGGGGGCTTCTATTACAATGAGCAGTTCTTC. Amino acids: CASRQLGGFYYNEQFF.

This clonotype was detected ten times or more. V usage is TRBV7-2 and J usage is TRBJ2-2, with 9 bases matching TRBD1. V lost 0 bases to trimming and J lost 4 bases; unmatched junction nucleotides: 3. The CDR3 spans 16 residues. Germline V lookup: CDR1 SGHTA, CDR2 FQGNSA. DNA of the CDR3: TGTGCCAGCAGCTTAGCGGGGACAGGGCGCACCGGGGAGCTGTTTTTT. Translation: CASSLAGTGRTGELFF.

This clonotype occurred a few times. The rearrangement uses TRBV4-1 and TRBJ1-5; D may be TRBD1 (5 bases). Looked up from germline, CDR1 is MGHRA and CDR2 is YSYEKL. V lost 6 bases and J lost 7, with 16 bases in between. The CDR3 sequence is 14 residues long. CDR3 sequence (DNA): TGCGCCAGCAGTTCAAACGGGGGAACACAGCCCCAGCATTTT. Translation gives CASSSNGGTQPQHF.

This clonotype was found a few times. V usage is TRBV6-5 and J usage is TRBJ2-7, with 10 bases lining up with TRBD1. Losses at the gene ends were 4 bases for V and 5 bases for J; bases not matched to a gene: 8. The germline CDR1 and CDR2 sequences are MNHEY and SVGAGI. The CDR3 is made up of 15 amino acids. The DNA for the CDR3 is TGTGCCAGCAGTTGGGGGACAGGGGCCGTGGACGAGCAGTACTTC. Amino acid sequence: CASSWGTGAVDEQYF.

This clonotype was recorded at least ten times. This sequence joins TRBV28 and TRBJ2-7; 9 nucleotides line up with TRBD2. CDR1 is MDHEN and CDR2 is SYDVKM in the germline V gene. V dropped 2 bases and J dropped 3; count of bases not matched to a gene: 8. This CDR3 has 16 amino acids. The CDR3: CASSLGGLASFYEQYF. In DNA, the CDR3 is TGTGCCAGCAGTTTAGGAGGACTAGCGAGTTTCTACGAGCAGTACTTC. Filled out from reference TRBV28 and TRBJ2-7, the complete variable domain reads DVKVTQSSRYLVKRTGEKVFLECVQDMDHENMFWYRQDPGLGLRLIYFSYDVKMKEKGDIPEGYSVSREKKERFSLILESASTNQTSMYLCASSLGGLASFYEQYFGPGTRLTVT.

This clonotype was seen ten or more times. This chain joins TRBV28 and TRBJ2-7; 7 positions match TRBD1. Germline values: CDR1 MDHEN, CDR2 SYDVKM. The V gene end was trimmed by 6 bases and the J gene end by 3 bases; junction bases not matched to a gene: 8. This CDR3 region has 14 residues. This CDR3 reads CASSLTGSVYEQYF. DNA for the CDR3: TGTGCCAGCAGCCTGACAGGGTCCGTCTACGAGCAGTACTTC.